In this sample, the clone carrying this T cell receptor beta chain turned up many times. The record originates from a study of identical twins. Using its own MiXCR run on the 5' RACE reads, TCRdb lists one record per CDR3 protein. This table has hundreds of thousands of distinct CDR3 sequences, about 20% appearing once. Trimming took 7 bases from V and 4 from J; bases not matched to a gene: 2. The CDR3 is 12 amino acids. From germline, CDR1 is MNHNY and CDR2 SVGAGI (reference sequence). These data also featured in a second study, about T cells expressing NK-cell markers. That work states: Six donors had dominant NKG2C+ clonotypes that comprised about 1.0-7.5% of their CD8+ T cells.

The clonotype comes from a woman aged 18-30 years in good health. Material for sequencing was PBMCs. V usage is TRBV6-6 and J usage is TRBJ2-3, with 7 bases lining up with TRBD2. The chain's CDR3 is CASKTSADTQYF. The CDR3 region has the DNA TGTGCCAGCAAAACTAGCGCAGATACGCAGTATTTT.